This T cell receptor beta chain is from a study of blood T cell repertoires in COVID-19. Between the trimmed V and J ends, which lost 3 bases and 6 bases, there was a span of 3 bases. Per germline, CDR1 SGHTA and CDR2 FQGTGA. This CDR3 has 10 amino acids. Data came from immunoSEQ multiplex PCR; TCRdb stores just in-frame clones and leaves some out. Found here are 250,000 to 350,000 clones, roughly 90% of them singletons; the top ten hold 3.5% to 4.5%. Individuals drawn from around 24 US areas were roughly 18 to 89 years old. Specimen: PBMCs or T cells enriched from blood (not recorded which). V usage is TRBV7-3 and J usage is TRBJ2-7; unclear D gene. The clonotype comes from a woman aged 18-29 years with acute COVID-19. The CDR3 loop reads CASSFLEQYF. The CDR3 nucleotides are TGTGCCAGCAGCTTTCTCGAGCAGTACTTC.